This is a list of T cell receptor beta chains from one sample in a study of Graves' ophthalmopathy and Graves' hyperthyroidism. TCRdb used MiXCR to reprocess the multiplex PCR reads, holding one entry per CDR3 protein. The sample carries hundreds of thousands of distinct CDR3 sequences, over 40% recorded once. Sequenced input: peripheral blood. The receptor set was obtained from an adult man with Graves' ophthalmopathy. The CDR3 runs from the conserved cysteine through the conserved F or W. The D gene is left open where the match is weak. Not every row has a clone size; where given, it reads once, few, many or a size class.

cdr3_length	d_call	j_call	clone_size	v_call	cdr3_aa	cdr3_nt
13	-	TRBJ2-7	many	TRBV12-3/TRBV12-4	CASSLVRRREQYF	TGTGCCAGCAGTTTGGTGCGGAGGCGCGAGCAGTACTTC
15	-	TRBJ1-5	-	TRBV27	CASSWSGHSNQPQHF	TGTGCCAGCAGTTGGTCCGGGCATAGCAATCAGCCCCAGCATTTT
17	-	TRBJ1-4	-	TRBV19	CASSIKGTPPDNEKLFF	TGTGCCAGTAGTATCAAGGGGACTCCGCCCGATAATGAAAAACTGTTTTTT
14	-	TRBJ1-5	-	TRBV10-3	CAISEWGTSQPQHF	TGTGCCATCAGTGAGTGGGGGACAAGTCAGCCCCAGCATTTT
14	-	TRBJ2-7	-	TRBV10-3	CAISVGGGPYEQYF	TGTGCCATCAGTGTCGGTGGAGGGCCTTACGAGCAGTACTTC
16	-	TRBJ1-6	many	TRBV12-3/TRBV12-4	CASSTDLGRGDSPLHF	TGTGCCAGCAGTACCGACCTTGGCCGGGGAGATTCACCCCTCCACTTT
11	-	TRBJ2-5	many	TRBV24-1	CATSGEETQYF	TGTGCCACCAGTGGGGAAGAGACCCAGTACTTC
17	-	TRBJ1-1	-	TRBV2	CASSEGGSALMNTETFF	TGTGCCAGCAGTGAAGGGGGGTCAGCGCTCATGAACACTGAAACTTTCTTT
13	-	TRBJ2-5	-	TRBV7-6	CASGLSLVETQYF	TGTGCCAGTGGCTTATCATTAGTGGAGACCCAGTACTTC
15	TRBD1	TRBJ1-3	many	TRBV7-9	CASSLETGTENTIYF	TGTGCCAGCAGCTTAGAGACAGGGACCGAAAACACCATATATTTT
14	TRBD1	TRBJ1-1	-	TRBV10-3	CAIGTPGQGAEAFF	TGTGCCATCGGGACTCCGGGACAGGGCGCTGAAGCTTTCTTT
13	-	TRBJ2-2	many	TRBV2	CASSGLNTGELFF	TGTGCCAGCAGTGGCCTAAACACCGGGGAGCTGTTTTTT
11	-	TRBJ2-7	-	TRBV30	CAWSLSGEQYF	TGTGCCTGGAGTCTTAGCGGCGAGCAGTACTTC
15	TRBD1	TRBJ1-2	-	TRBV9	CASSVGTGDRDGYTF	TGTGCCAGCAGCGTAGGGACAGGGGACAGAGATGGCTACACCTTC
11	-	TRBJ2-5	-	TRBV29-1	CSVESGETQYF	TGCAGCGTTGAGAGCGGAGAGACCCAGTACTTC
14	-	TRBJ2-7	few	TRBV4-1	CASSQAGFSYEQYF	TGCGCCAGCAGCCAAGCGGGGTTCTCCTACGAGCAGTACTTC
14	-	TRBJ1-2	many	TRBV12-3/TRBV12-4	CASRAVRGHYGYTF	TGTGCCAGCAGAGCCGTCAGGGGCCACTATGGCTACACCTTC
13	TRBD1	TRBJ1-2	many	TRBV25-1	CASSTPGTAKPNF	TGTGCCAGCAGTACACCCGGGACAGCCAAACCGAATTTC
14	-	TRBJ2-2	many	TRBV7-2	CASSLDPVTGELFF	TGTGCCAGCAGCTTAGACCCCGTCACCGGGGAGCTGTTTTTT
13	TRBD1	TRBJ2-7	many	TRBV6-6	CASTQRDSYEQYF	TGTGCCAGCACCCAACGGGACAGCTACGAGCAGTACTTC
13	TRBD2	TRBJ2-5	-	TRBV29-1	CSLRTSGGETQYF	TGCAGCTTAAGGACTAGCGGGGGCGAGACCCAGTACTTC
16	TRBD1	TRBJ1-6	-	TRBV10-3	CASRVGTGLKNSPLHF	TGTGCCAGCAGGGTTGGGACAGGGCTAAAGAATTCACCCCTCCACTTT
15	TRBD2	TRBJ2-1	-	TRBV7-9	CASSFRSSGSGEQFF	TGTGCCAGCAGCTTTCGGTCTAGCGGGAGTGGGGAACAGTTCTTC
15	TRBD1	TRBJ1-2	-	TRBV25-1	CASSVAGQGPYGYTF	TGTGCCAGCAGCGTTGCGGGACAGGGGCCCTATGGCTACACCTTC
15	-	TRBJ1-5	-	TRBV7-2	CASSPGGSYNEPQHF	TGTGCCAGCAGCCCGGGGGGGTCCTACAATGAGCCCCAGCATTTT
14	-	TRBJ2-7	-	TRBV27	CASSFYHGAYEQYF	TGTGCCAGCAGTTTCTACCACGGAGCCTACGAGCAGTACTTC
15	TRBD1	TRBJ1-1	once	TRBV9	CASGPTDRGNTEAFF	TGTGCCAGCGGCCCAACGGACAGGGGGAACACTGAAGCTTTCTTT
10	-	TRBJ1-1	many	TRBV29-1	CSVLYREAFF	TGCAGCGTGTTGTATCGAGAGGCTTTCTTT
14	-	TRBJ1-2	many	TRBV19	CASSRDGEGYGYTF	TGTGCCAGTAGCAGGGACGGCGAGGGCTATGGCTACACCTTC
13	-	TRBJ1-1	-	TRBV25-1	CARVSGFSTEAFF	TGTGCTAGAGTTTCTGGATTTTCCACTGAAGCTTTCTTT
13	-	TRBJ2-6	-	TRBV29-1	CSVEARQANTEAF	TGCAGCGTTGAAGCCCGACAGGCAAACACTGAAGCTTTC
15	TRBD1	TRBJ1-2	-	TRBV12-3/TRBV12-4	CASSLRMDRGRGYTF	TGTGCCAGCAGTTTAAGAATGGACAGGGGTCGTGGCTACACCTTC
15	-	TRBJ1-2	-	TRBV25-1	CASSWDRGRNYGHTF	TGTGCCAGCAGTTGGGATCGGGGGCGTAACTATGGCCACACCTTC
12	-	TRBJ1-2	many	TRBV4-2	CASSQDGRGYTF	TGTGCCAGCAGCCAAGATGGACGCGGCTACACCTTC
14	-	TRBJ1-2	many	TRBV6-1	CASSEGPRGYGYTF	TGTGCCAGCAGTGAAGGCCCAAGGGGTTATGGCTACACCTTC
14	TRBD2	TRBJ2-7	-	TRBV20-1	CSAKLAGGGYEQYF	TGCAGTGCTAAATTAGCGGGGGGGGGTTACGAGCAGTACTTC